This TCR beta chain is from a study of blood T cells in healthy people across ages. Overall study: T cells yielded about one barcoded beta molecule per two cells through template switching. Study results and caveats: In long-lived donors, naive CD4+ cell counts and diversity exceeded those of aged donors. It was not possible, with unsorted PBMCs, to conclusively compare naive and antigen-experienced cells.

Between the trimmed V and J ends, which lost 4 bases and 8 bases, there was a span of 19 bases. The CDR3 is 15 residues long. The germline CDR1 and CDR2 sequences are SGHKS and YYEKEE (reference sequence). Through a sample-barcoded 5' primer and a J-beta primer mix, a second PCR was run for roughly 6 to 11 cycles. One entry per CDR3 protein, called by TCRdb with MiXCR from the 5' RACE reads. The sample contains 850,000 to 1,000,000 distinct CDR3 sequences, roughly 50% of which appear only once. The study recruited healthy Caucasian donors from Russia who were aged about 6 to 90. Only a few counts were recorded for this clonotype. The antigen is unknown.

The sample taken for sequencing was blood. The TCR originated in a man aged 25 to 45 in good health. The chain joins TRBV5-5 to TRBJ2-1; D is possibly TRBD1 or TRBD2 (5 bases each). CDR3 protein: CASSPGDPPRDEQFF. As DNA, the CDR3 is TGTGCCAGCAGCCCTGGGGACCCGCCGAGGGATGAGCAGTTCTTC.